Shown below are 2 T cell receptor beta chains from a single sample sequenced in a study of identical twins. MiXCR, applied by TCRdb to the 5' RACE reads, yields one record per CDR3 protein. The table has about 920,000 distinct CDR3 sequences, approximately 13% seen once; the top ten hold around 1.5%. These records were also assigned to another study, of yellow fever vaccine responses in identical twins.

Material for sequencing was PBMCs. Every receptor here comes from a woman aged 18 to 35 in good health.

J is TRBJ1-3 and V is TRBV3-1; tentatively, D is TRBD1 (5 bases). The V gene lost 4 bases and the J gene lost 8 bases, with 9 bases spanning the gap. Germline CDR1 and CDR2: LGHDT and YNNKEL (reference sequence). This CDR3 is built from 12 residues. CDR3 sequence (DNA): TGTGCCAGCAGCCGGGACGCACACACCATATATTTT. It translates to CASSRDAHTIYF.

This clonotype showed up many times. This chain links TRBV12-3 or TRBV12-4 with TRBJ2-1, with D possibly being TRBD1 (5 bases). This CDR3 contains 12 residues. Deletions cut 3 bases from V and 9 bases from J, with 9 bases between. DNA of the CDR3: TGTGCCAGCAGTTTTTGGGGCAGTGAGCAGTTCTTC. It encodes CASSFWGSEQFF.